This T cell receptor (beta chain) was profiled in a study of high-grade serous ovarian cancer treatment subgroups. The table came from immunoSEQ multiplex PCR; TCRdb's copy has only in-frame clones and leaves some out. The profile shows about 10,000 clones, approximately 70% of them singletons. Per germline, CDR1 MDHEN and CDR2 SYDVKM. V was clipped by 6 bases and J by 2 bases; unmatched bases: 5. CDR3 length: 17 amino acids. Tumor samples were taken before definitive surgery or chemotherapy. The clonotype originates from a human donor with high-grade serous ovarian cancer. The chain has TRBV28 and TRBJ2-3; TRBD2 matches at 16 bases. The material sequenced was tumor tissue. The CDR3 DNA follows: TGTGCCAGCAGGGGACTAGCGGGAGGGGGGGACACAGATACGCAGTATTTT. Translated: CASRGLAGGGDTDTQYF. The full variable domain, in which reference TRBV28 and TRBJ2-3 provide the parts outside the CDR3, is DVKVTQSSRYLVKRTGEKVFLECVQDMDHENMFWYRQDPGLGLRLIYFSYDVKMKEKGDIPEGYSVSREKKERFSLILESASTNQTSMYLCASRGLAGGGDTDTQYFGPGTRLTVL.